A single sample is the source of the 30 T cell receptor beta chains below, sequenced in a study of patients and donors after allogeneic stem cell transplantation (dated by TCRdb to 2019 to 2021). The library relied on RT-PCR. Sequencing took place on a NextSeq 550. Using fastp at Q25 and MiXCR, TCRdb reprocessed the public reads and kept productive beta chains. Identical CDR3 protein sequences are pooled into one entry, listed with their most common genes and DNA. The sample contains about 110,000 distinct CDR3 sequences, less than 45% of them found a single time. Around 30% of the sample is in the top ten clones. The sample taken for sequencing was blood, either unsorted or a sorted T cell fraction (not recorded which). These receptors all come from a human donor who was either an allogeneic HSCT recipient or a stem cell or donor lymphocyte infusion donor (not recorded which). It is not recorded whose cells these are; they may come from a transplant donor.

The rearrangement uses TRBV14 and TRBJ1-1, with D hard to call. The CDR3 contains 14 residues. The germline V and J ends were trimmed by 0 bases and 2 bases, with 7 bases remaining between them. CDR1 SGHDN and CDR2 FVKESK come from the germline V gene. CDR3 residues: CASSQDWSNTEAFF. Written as DNA, the CDR3 is TGTGCCAGCAGCCAAGATTGGAGTAACACTGAAGCTTTCTTT.

The chain recombines TRBV20-1 with TRBJ1-1, with D tentatively TRBD1 (6 bases). This CDR3 comprises 13 residues. Trimming stripped 0 bases from V and 10 bases from J, with 15 bases between. Germline V gene sequence: CDR1 DFQATT, CDR2 SNEGSKA (reference sequence). CDR3 protein: CSARELAGALAFF. The CDR3 bases are TGCAGTGCTAGAGAACTAGCGGGGGCCCTAGCTTTCTTT.

This clonotype has only a few counts. The chain carries TRBV20-1 and TRBJ2-7, with TRBD1 identical over 8 bases. The V gene's germline CDR1 is DFQATT and CDR2 SNEGSKA (reference sequence). This CDR3 has 15 amino acids. V dropped 4 bases and J dropped 0; count of bases not matched to a gene: 8. CDR3: CSAISGTGSSYEQYF. The CDR3, as DNA: TGCAGTGCTATCTCCGGGACAGGCAGCTCCTACGAGCAGTACTTC.

This clonotype was counted only a few times. V usage is TRBV28 and J usage is TRBJ2-6; no reliable D call. The germline V gene encodes CDR1 MDHEN and CDR2 SYDVKM. The CDR3 contains 18 residues. The V and J ends lost 3 bases and 0 bases respectively, with 15 bases between them. CDR3 DNA sequence: TGTGCCAGCAGTTTTACCCGTTTCAGCTACTCTGGGGCCAACGTCCTGACTTTC. Translating gives CASSFTRFSYSGANVLTF. The full variable domain, completed using reference TRBV28 and TRBJ2-6, is DVKVTQSSRYLVKRTGEKVFLECVQDMDHENMFWYRQDPGLGLRLIYFSYDVKMKEKGDIPEGYSVSREKKERFSLILESASTNQTSMYLCASSFTRFSYSGANVLTFGAGSRLTVL.

The chain carries TRBV20-1 and TRBJ2-7; 8 bases are shared with TRBD2. Germline-derived CDR1 and CDR2 are DFQATT and SNEGSKA (reference sequence). The junction had 6 bases not matched to a gene; V was cut back by 4 bases and J by 4 bases. The CDR3 contains 13 residues. DNA for the CDR3: TGCAGTGCTAAACCGGGACTAGATTACGAGCAGTACTTC. This encodes CSAKPGLDYEQYF.

The rearrangement links TRBV10-3 to TRBJ1-1, with TRBD1 matching 8 bases. CDR3 size: 17 residues. Germline CDR1 reads ENHRY; CDR2 reads SYGVKD. Germline trimming cut 4 bases from V and 1 base from J; bases unmatched to any gene: 11. CDR3 nucleotide sequence: TGTGCCATCAGTGGAGGGGTGACAGGGGCTGAGAACACTGAAGCTTTCTTT. It translates to CAISGGVTGAENTEAFF.

V and J are TRBV30 and TRBJ2-1, with a tentative D call TRBD2 (6 bases). Germline V gene data show CDR1 as GTSNPN and CDR2 as SVGIG (reference sequence). This CDR3 is 13 amino acids long. V lost 2 bases, J lost 5 bases, and 10 bases lay in between. The CDR3 DNA reads TGTGCCTGGAGTCGCGGGGTGGACAATGAGCAGTTCTTC. Its translation is CAWSRGVDNEQFF.

The rearrangement joins TRBV20-1 to TRBJ1-1; TRBD1 is a possible D gene (6 bases). This CDR3 has 13 amino acids. V lost 6 bases to trimming and J lost 1 base, with 12 bases between them. The V gene's germline CDR1 is DFQATT and CDR2 SNEGSKA (reference sequence). The CDR3 sequence is CSATDRPNTEAFF. For the CDR3, the DNA is TGCAGTGCCACGGACAGACCGAACACTGAAGCTTTCTTT.

The chain employs TRBV27 and TRBJ2-7; 8 nucleotides agree with TRBD2. V dropped 0 bases and J dropped 6; count of bases not matched to a gene: 13. The CDR3 has 17 residues. Germline assignment: CDR1 MNHEY and CDR2 SMNVEV (reference sequence). The CDR3 loop reads CASSLSRSGRGRLEQYF. DNA for the CDR3: TGTGCCAGCAGTTTATCGCGCAGCGGGAGAGGGAGGCTCGAGCAGTACTTC.

This clonotype was seen a few times. This chain links TRBV15 with TRBJ1-4; D remains ambiguous. This CDR3 region has 14 residues. V was cut by 4 bases and J by 6 bases, with 12 bases left in between. Germline CDR1 is LNHNV and CDR2 is YYDKDF (reference sequence). CDR3 sequence: CATSTLDTDEKLFF. CDR3 DNA: TGTGCCACCAGCACCCTAGACACCGATGAAAAACTGTTTTTT.

The chain recombines TRBV20-1 with TRBJ2-1, with TRBD2 matching 9 bases. The CDR3 sequence is 13 residues long. From germline, CDR1 is DFQATT and CDR2 SNEGSKA (reference sequence). With V trimmed by 6 bases and J by 8 bases, 8 bases remained unmatched. CDR3 sequence: CSAPGTSRYEQFF. CDR3 nucleotides: TGCAGTGCACCAGGGACTAGCCGTTATGAGCAGTTCTTC.

In this sample, this clonotype turned up a few times. The J gene is TRBJ1-4, the V gene TRBV12-3 or TRBV12-4; TRBD1 matches at 7 bases. The trim removed 6 bases at V and 8 bases at J, leaving 9 bases unmatched. The length of the CDR3 is 14 residues. For the CDR3, the DNA is TGTGCCAGCAGGGCTACAGGGGAGGGCGAAAAACTGTTTTTT. Its protein is CASRATGEGEKLFF.

The chain couples TRBV27 to TRBJ2-7; D uncertain. In germline, CDR1 is MNHEY, CDR2 SMNVEV (reference sequence). Trimming took off 8 bases at V and 3 bases at J, with 5 bases between the two ends. This CDR3 has 10 residues. CDR3 loop: CASELYEQYF. The CDR3 nucleotides read TGTGCCAGCGAACTCTACGAGCAGTACTTC.

Only a few counts were recorded for this clonotype. This chain links TRBV12-3 or TRBV12-4 with TRBJ1-1; the D gene is possibly TRBD1 (5 bases). Trimming removed 6 bases at V and 4 bases at J, with 12 bases between. The CDR3 is 13 residues long. The CDR3 coding sequence is TGTGCCAGCAGACAGGTCTGGGGCACTGAAGCTTTCTTT. This gives the protein CASRQVWGTEAFF.

The V gene is TRBV28, the J gene TRBJ2-7; 13 bases agree with TRBD2. Germline V CDR1 and CDR2: MDHEN, SYDVKM. The CDR3 consists of 15 residues. V trimming: 5 bases; J trimming: 2 bases; junction bases outside the gene matches: 3. Written as DNA, the CDR3 is TGTGCCAGCAGTACAGGACTAGCGGGAGCCTACGAGCAGTACTTC. Its translation: CASSTGLAGAYEQYF.

This clonotype appeared a few times. The chain is built from TRBV9 and TRBJ2-5; 9 bases agree with TRBD2. V shed 4 bases and J 5 bases; nucleotides not matched to a gene: 9. Germline V CDR1 and CDR2: SGDLS, YYNGEE. This CDR3 has 15 amino acids. In DNA, the CDR3 is TGTGCCAGCAGCCCAGATAGCGGGAGCTATGAGACCCAGTACTTC. Amino acid sequence: CASSPDSGSYETQYF.

The genes are TRBV10-3 and TRBJ2-1; the D gene is possibly TRBD2 (5 bases). There are 11 residues in the CDR3. V gave up 6 bases and J gave up 6 bases, with 6 bases separating them. CDR1 is ENHRY and CDR2 is SYGVKD in the germline V gene. The CDR3 bases are TGTGCCATCAGGGCGGGCAATGAGCAGTTCTTC. It specifies CAIRAGNEQFF.

V usage is TRBV4-2 and J usage is TRBJ1-1; D not certain. Trimming stripped 4 bases from V and 0 bases from J, with 21 bases between. Germline values: CDR1 LGHNA, CDR2 YNFKEQ. The CDR3 sequence is 18 residues long. CDR3 loop: CASSLVAETGRMNTEAFF. The CDR3, as DNA: TGTGCCAGCAGCCTAGTAGCGGAGACGGGAAGAATGAACACTGAAGCTTTCTTT.

This clonotype has only a few counts. V usage is TRBV4-2 and J usage is TRBJ2-7, with D maybe TRBD2 (6 bases). Germline values: CDR1 LGHNA, CDR2 YNFKEQ. The CDR3 is 16 amino acids. The V end was cut by 0 bases, the J end by 2 bases, with 14 bases between. CDR3 coding DNA: TGTGCCAGCAGCCAAGATCACCCGGGAGCCGCCTACGAGCAGTACTTC. It translates to CASSQDHPGAAYEQYF.

This clonotype was seen many times. The chain uses TRBV20-1 and TRBJ1-5, with D possibly being TRBD1 (6 bases). Trimming stripped 0 bases from V and 7 bases from J, with 13 bases between. This CDR3 is built from 14 residues. Germline V gene lookup returns CDR1 DFQATT and CDR2 SNEGSKA (reference sequence). CDR3 nucleotides: TGCAGTGCTAGAGATCGTAGAGGGGGACAGCCCCAGCATTTT. This encodes CSARDRRGGQPQHF.

J is TRBJ2-1 and V is TRBV5-1, with 13 bases aligning to TRBD2. CDR3 length: 15 residues. From germline, CDR1 is SGHRS and CDR2 YFSETQ. V gave up 5 bases and J gave up 6 bases; unmatched junction bases: 5. CDR3 region: CASSWTSGSINEQFF. CDR3 DNA sequence: TGCGCCAGCAGTTGGACTAGCGGGAGTATCAATGAGCAGTTCTTC.

As concerns this clonotype: At one boundary the junction diverges from the germline segment, which might be a read error. V and J are TRBV20-1 and TRBJ1-1; D is possibly TRBD1 (5 bases). This CDR3 is built from 12 residues. Germline assignment: CDR1 DFQATT and CDR2 SNEGSKA (reference sequence). The CDR3 spells CSDQGGNAEAFF. In nucleotides, the CDR3 is TGCAGTGATCAGGGTGGGAACGCTGAAGCTTTCTTT.

This clonotype has ten or more counts. This sequence joins TRBV7-6 and TRBJ1-1, with 8 bases fitting TRBD1. Germline V gene lookup returns CDR1 SGHVS and CDR2 FNYEAQ. This CDR3 is 14 amino acids long. V dropped 5 bases and J dropped 2; count of bases not matched to a gene: 4. CDR3 protein: CASSPGQGNTEAFF. In DNA form, the CDR3 reads TGTGCCAGCAGCCCTGGACAGGGTAACACTGAAGCTTTCTTT.

This clonotype was observed at least ten times. CDR3 sequence: CSGYPGGGSTEAFF. In DNA, the CDR3 is TGCAGCGGTTACCCTGGCGGCGGGAGCACTGAAGCTTTCTTT. The chain carries TRBV29-1 and TRBJ1-1; D gene uncertain. Trimming took 7 bases from V and 4 from J, leaving 19 bases between them. Germline loops: CDR1 SQVTM, CDR2 ANQGSEA. The CDR3 extends over 14 amino acids.

The chain couples TRBV6-2 or TRBV6-3 to TRBJ2-6; D not certain. V dropped 4 bases and J dropped 4 bases, with 14 bases sitting between them. The CDR3 contains 16 residues. The germline V gene encodes CDR1 MNHEY and CDR2 SVGEGT. CDR3 in amino acids: CASSSIQSSGANVLTF. The CDR3 DNA sequence: TGTGCCAGCAGTTCGATACAGTCTTCCGGGGCCAACGTCCTGACTTTC.

This clonotype was observed a handful of times. The chain uses TRBV12-3 or TRBV12-4 and TRBJ1-1, with D unclear. CDR3 length equals 14 residues. V was pared by 2 bases and J by 1 base, with 8 bases between. The DNA of the CDR3 is TGTGCCAGCAGTTTATACAGTAAGAACACTGAAGCTTTCTTT. Its translation is CASSLYSKNTEAFF.

This chain uses TRBV12-3 or TRBV12-4 with TRBJ2-5; weak D call: TRBD2 (5 bases). The CDR3 totals 15 residues. Trimming took off 5 bases at V and 2 bases at J, with 15 bases between the two ends. The CDR3 DNA reads TGTGCCAGCAGTCTCCGCCTTGAGCGGCAAGAGACCCAGTACTTC. Amino acid sequence: CASSLRLERQETQYF.

This rearrangement joins TRBV2 to TRBJ2-5, with unresolved D. The CDR3 extends over 10 amino acids. Germline V lookup: CDR1 SNHLY, CDR2 FYNNEI. Trimming took off 6 bases at V and 4 bases at J, with 3 bases between the two ends. The CDR3 bases are TGTGCCAGCAGCACAGAGACCCAGTACTTC. Its translation is CASSTETQYF. Using reference TRBV2 and TRBJ2-5 for the parts outside the CDR3, the full variable domain is EPEVTQTPSHQVTQMGQEVILRCVPISNHLYFYWYRQILGQKVEFLVSFYNNEISEKSEIFDDQFSVERPDGSNFTLKIRSTKLEDSAMYFCASSTETQYFGPGTRLLVL.

This clonotype has more than one count but fewer than ten. The chain combines TRBV7-2 with TRBJ2-1, with 9 bases that match TRBD2. The CDR3 is made up of 15 amino acids. Germline assignment: CDR1 SGHTA and CDR2 FQGNSA. The V gene end was trimmed by 4 bases and the J gene end by 3 bases; junction bases not matched to a gene: 4. CDR3 nucleotide sequence: TGTGCCAGCAGCTCCTTAGCGGGAGTCTACAATGAGCAGTTCTTC. This sequence encodes CASSSLAGVYNEQFF.

This clonotype was detected a few times. V is TRBV9 and J is TRBJ2-1, with 7 bases fitting TRBD2. The CDR3 has 13 residues. The ends lost 0 bases at V and 9 bases at J; junction bases unmatched: 3. The germline CDR1 and CDR2 sequences are SGDLS and YYNGEE. The CDR3 sequence is CASSVVAGSEQFF. In DNA, the CDR3 is TGTGCCAGCAGCGTAGTAGCGGGCTCTGAGCAGTTCTTC.